Below, one T cell receptor beta chain is given with its context. The data were obtained in a study of blood T cell repertoires in COVID-19. Study-wide background: Some COVID-19 samples were acute and others convalescent; all came from the United States, Italy and Spain. PBMCs, B-cell-depleted T cells, or T cells provided the cDNA or gDNA that made up the material.

Per the original methods: Amplification from reference gene primers served as the basis for estimated nucleated cell counts. The table came from immunoSEQ multiplex PCR; TCRdb's copy has only in-frame clones and leaves some out. V, J and clone size are taken as reported in that table, and D and trimming were inferred from the DNA itself. In the table there are some 30,000 clones, more than 70% of which are singletons. This CDR3 is built from 12 residues. Germline V gives CDR1 MNHEY, CDR2 SVGAGI. V lost 11 bases and J 7 bases, leaving 18 bases between the germline ends. This receptor was taken from a human donor in a cohort sampled during active COVID-19. The gene calls are TRBV6-5 and TRBJ2-7, with a possible D match to TRBD2 (7 bases). Sample: peripheral blood. The CDR3, as DNA: TGTGCCGGCTCCATCGGGGGGCTGGAGCAGTACTTC. Translating it yields CAGSIGGLEQYF.